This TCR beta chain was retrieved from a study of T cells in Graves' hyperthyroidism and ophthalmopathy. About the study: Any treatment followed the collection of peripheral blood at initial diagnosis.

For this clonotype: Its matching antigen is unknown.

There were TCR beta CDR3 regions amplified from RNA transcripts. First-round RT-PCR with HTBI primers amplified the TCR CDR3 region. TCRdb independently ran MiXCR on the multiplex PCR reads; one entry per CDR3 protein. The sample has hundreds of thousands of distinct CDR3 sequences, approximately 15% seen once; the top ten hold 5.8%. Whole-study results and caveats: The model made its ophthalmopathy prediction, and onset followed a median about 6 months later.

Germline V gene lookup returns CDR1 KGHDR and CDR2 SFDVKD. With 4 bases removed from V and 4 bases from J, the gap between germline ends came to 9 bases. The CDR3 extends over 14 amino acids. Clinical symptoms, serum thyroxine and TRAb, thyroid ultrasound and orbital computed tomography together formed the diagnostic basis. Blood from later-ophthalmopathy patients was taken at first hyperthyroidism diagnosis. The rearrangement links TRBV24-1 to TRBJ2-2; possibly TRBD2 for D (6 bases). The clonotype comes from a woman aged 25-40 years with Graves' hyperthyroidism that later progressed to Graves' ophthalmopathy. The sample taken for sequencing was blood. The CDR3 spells CATSDAGSTGELFF. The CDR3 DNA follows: TGTGCCACCAGTGACGCGGGGAGCACCGGGGAGCTGTTTTTT.